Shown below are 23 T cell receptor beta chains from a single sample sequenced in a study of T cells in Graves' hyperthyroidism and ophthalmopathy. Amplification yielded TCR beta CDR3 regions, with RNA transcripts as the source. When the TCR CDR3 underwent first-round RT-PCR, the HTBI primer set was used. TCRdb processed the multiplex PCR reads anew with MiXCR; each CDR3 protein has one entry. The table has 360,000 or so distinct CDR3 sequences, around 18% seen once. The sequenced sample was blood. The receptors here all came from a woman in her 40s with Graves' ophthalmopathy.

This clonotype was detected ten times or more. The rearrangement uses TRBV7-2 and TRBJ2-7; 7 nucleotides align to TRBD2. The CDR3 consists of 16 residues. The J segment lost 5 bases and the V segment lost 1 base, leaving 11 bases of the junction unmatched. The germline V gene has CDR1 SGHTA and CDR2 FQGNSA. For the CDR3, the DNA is TGTGCCAGCAGCTTAGGACAATCGGCGGGAGTCAACGAGCAGTACTTC. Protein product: CASSLGQSAGVNEQYF.

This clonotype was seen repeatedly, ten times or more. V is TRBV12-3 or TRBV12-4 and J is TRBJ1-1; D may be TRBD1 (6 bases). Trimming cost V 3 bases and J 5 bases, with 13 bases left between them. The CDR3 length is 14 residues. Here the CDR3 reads CASSLRGVETEAFF. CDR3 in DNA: TGTGCCAGCAGTTTGAGGGGGGTAGAGACTGAAGCTTTCTTT.

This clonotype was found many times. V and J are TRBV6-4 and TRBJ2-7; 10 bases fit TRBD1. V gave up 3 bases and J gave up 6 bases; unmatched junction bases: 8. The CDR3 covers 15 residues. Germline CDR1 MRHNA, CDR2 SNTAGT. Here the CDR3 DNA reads TGTGCCAGCAGTGAGATGCCGGGACAGGGGTCCGAGCAGTACTTC. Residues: CASSEMPGQGSEQYF.

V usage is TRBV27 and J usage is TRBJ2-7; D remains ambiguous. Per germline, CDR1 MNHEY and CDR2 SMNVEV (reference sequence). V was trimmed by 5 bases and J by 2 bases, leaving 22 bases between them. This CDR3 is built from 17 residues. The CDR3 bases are TGTGCCAGCAGTCCGCAATGGTCGGCGACTTTCCCCTACGAGCAGTACTTC. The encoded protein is CASSPQWSATFPYEQYF.

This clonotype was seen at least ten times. The CDR3 spells CATSDRDRGSNEQFF. The CDR3 bases are TGTGCCACCAGTGACCGGGACAGGGGGTCCAATGAGCAGTTCTTC. The chain couples TRBV24-1 to TRBJ2-1; 11 bases agree with TRBD1. V shed 4 bases and J 6 bases; nucleotides not matched to a gene: 4. The CDR3 sequence is 15 residues long. Looked up from germline, CDR1 is KGHDR and CDR2 is SFDVKD.

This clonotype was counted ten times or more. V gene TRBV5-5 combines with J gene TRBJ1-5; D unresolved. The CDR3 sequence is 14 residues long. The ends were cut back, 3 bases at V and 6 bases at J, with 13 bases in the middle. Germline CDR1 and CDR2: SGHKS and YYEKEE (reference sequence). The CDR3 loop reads CASSSTGSLQPQHF. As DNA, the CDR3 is TGTGCCAGCAGCTCTACGGGGTCCCTTCAGCCCCAGCATTTT.

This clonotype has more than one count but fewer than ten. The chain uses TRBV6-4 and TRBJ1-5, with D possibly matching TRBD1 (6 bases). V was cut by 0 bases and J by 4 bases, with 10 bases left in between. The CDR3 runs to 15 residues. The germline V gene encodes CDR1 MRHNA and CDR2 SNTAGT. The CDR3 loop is CASSDSRQANQPQHF. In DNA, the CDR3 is TGTGCCAGCAGTGACTCCAGACAGGCAAATCAGCCCCAGCATTTT.

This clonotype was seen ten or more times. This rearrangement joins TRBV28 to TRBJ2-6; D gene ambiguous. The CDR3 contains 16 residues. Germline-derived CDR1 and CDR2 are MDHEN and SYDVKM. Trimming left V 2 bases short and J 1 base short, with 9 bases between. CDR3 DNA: TGTGCCAGCAGTTTAACCGCCGGGTCTGGGGCCAACGTCCTGACTTTC. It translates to CASSLTAGSGANVLTF.

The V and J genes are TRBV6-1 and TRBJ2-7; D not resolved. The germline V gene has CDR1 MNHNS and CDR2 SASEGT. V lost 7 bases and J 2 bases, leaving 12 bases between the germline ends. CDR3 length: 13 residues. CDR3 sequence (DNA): TGTGCCAGCATAGACTTTACCACCTACGAGCAGTACTTC. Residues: CASIDFTTYEQYF.

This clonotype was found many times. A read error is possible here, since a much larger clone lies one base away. This chain's CDR3 is CACRDRANYEQYF. The CDR3 nucleotides are TGTGCCTGCAGGGACAGGGCGAACTACGAGCAGTACTTC. This chain links TRBV6-1 with TRBJ2-7; TRBD1 agrees at 9 bases. The CDR3 is made up of 13 amino acids. Germline-derived CDR1 and CDR2 are MNHNS and SASEGT.

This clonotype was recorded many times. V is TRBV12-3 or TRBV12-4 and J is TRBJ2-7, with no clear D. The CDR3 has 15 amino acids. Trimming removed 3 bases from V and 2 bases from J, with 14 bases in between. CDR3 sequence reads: CASSLPHLGTYEQYF. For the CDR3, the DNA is TGTGCCAGCAGTTTGCCCCACCTAGGTACCTACGAGCAGTACTTC.

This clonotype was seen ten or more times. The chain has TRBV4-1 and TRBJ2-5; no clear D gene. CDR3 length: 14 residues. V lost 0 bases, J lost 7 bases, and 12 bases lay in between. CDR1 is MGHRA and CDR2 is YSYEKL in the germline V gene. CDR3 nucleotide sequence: TGCGCCAGCAGCCAAGACGTAGCCCCGGGGACCCAGTACTTC. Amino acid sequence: CASSQDVAPGTQYF.

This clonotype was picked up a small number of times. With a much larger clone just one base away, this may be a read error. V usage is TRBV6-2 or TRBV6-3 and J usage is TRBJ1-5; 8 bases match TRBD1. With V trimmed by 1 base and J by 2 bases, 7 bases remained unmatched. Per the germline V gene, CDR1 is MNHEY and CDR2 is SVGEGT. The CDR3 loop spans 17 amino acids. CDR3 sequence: CASSYYLDRACNQPQHF. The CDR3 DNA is TGTGCCAGCAGTTACTATTTGGACAGGGCCTGCAATCAGCCCCAGCATTTT.

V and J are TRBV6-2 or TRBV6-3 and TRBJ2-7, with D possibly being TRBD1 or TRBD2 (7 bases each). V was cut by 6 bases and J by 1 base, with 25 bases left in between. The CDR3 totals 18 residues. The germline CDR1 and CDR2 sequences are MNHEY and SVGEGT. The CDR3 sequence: CASSLKNPNRGGSYEQYF. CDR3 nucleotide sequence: TGTGCCAGCAGCCTCAAAAACCCCAACAGGGGAGGGTCCTACGAGCAGTACTTC.

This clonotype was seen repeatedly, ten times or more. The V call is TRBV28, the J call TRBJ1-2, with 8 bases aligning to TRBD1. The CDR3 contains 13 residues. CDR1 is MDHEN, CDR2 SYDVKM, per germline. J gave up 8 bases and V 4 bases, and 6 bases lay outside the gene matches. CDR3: CASSYQGALGYTF. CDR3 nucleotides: TGTGCCAGCAGTTATCAGGGGGCGCTGGGCTACACCTTC.

The CDR3: CASSSKGRGSEAFF. In nucleotides, the CDR3 is TGTGCCAGCAGTTCCAAGGGGAGGGGCAGTGAAGCTTTCTTT. The gene calls are TRBV28 and TRBJ1-1; tentative D call: TRBD1 (5 bases). V gave up 4 bases and J gave up 7 bases, with 16 bases separating them. This CDR3 spans 14 amino acids. Germline V gene lookup returns CDR1 MDHEN and CDR2 SYDVKM.

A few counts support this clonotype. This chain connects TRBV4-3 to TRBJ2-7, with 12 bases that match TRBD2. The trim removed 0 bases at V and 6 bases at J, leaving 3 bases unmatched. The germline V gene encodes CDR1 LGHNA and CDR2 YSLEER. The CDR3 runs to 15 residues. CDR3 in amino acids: CASSQDRLAGVEQYF. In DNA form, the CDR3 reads TGCGCCAGCAGCCAAGATAGACTAGCGGGAGTCGAGCAGTACTTC.

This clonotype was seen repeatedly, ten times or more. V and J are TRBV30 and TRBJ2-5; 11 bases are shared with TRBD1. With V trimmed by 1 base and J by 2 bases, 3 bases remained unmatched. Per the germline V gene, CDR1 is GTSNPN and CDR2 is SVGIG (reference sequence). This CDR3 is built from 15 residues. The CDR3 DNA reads TGTGCCTGGAGTGGTCGGGACAGGGGGCAAGAGACCCAGTACTTC. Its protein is CAWSGRDRGQETQYF.

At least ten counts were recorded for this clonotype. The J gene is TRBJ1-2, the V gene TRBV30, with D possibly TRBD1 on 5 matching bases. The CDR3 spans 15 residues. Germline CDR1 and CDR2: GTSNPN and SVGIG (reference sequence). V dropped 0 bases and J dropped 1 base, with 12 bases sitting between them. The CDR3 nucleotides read TGTGCCTGGAGTGTACCAGACAGCCATAACTATGGCTACACCTTC. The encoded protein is CAWSVPDSHNYGYTF.

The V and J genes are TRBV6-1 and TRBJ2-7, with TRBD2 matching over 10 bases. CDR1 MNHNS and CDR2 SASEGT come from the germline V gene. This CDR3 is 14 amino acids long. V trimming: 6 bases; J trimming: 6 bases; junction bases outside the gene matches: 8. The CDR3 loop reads CASRLLAGVPEQYF. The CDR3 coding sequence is TGTGCCAGCAGACTCCTAGCGGGAGTACCCGAGCAGTACTTC.

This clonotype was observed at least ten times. The CDR3 reads CATVPGPGQETQYF. The CDR3 region has the DNA TGTGCCACAGTGCCGGGACCGGGACAAGAGACCCAGTACTTC. V and J are TRBV2 and TRBJ2-5, with D tentatively TRBD1 or TRBD2 (5 bases each). The CDR3 consists of 14 residues. Looked up from germline, CDR1 is SNHLY and CDR2 is FYNNEI. Trimming stripped 10 bases from V and 2 bases from J, with 17 bases between.

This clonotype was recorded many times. The CDR3 coding sequence is TGTGCCAGCAGTTTGTACGGGTACTCTGGAAACACCATATATTTT. It translates to CASSLYGYSGNTIYF. V and J are TRBV28 and TRBJ1-3, with D unclear. Germline CDR1 MDHEN, CDR2 SYDVKM. The CDR3 runs to 15 residues. Trimming shortened V by 3 bases and J by 0 bases, and 9 bases separated the two germline ends.

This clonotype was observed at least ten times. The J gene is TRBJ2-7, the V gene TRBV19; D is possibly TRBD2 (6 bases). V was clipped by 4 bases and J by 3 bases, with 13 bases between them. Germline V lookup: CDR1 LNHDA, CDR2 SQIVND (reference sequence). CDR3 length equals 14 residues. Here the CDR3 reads CASSSGTAYYEQYF. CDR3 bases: TGTGCCAGTAGTAGCGGGACTGCATACTACGAGCAGTACTTC.